The 28 T cell receptor beta chains presented below share a single source sample, sequenced in a study of T cells in Graves' hyperthyroidism and ophthalmopathy. Authors of the study amplified TCR beta CDR3 regions from RNA transcripts. When the TCR CDR3 underwent first-round RT-PCR, the HTBI primer set was used. TCRdb itself ran the multiplex PCR reads through MiXCR, one entry per CDR3 protein. The sample lists about 180,000 distinct CDR3 sequences, about 17% occurring once. Source material: blood. The receptors here all came from a woman between 45 and 65 years old with Graves' hyperthyroidism.

This clonotype turned up a few times. The rearrangement links TRBV5-5 to TRBJ2-3; tentative D call: TRBD1 (5 bases). Germline CDR1 is SGHKS and CDR2 is YYEKEE (reference sequence). V lost 4 bases to trimming and J lost 0 bases, with 12 bases between them. The length of the CDR3 is 15 residues. The DNA of the CDR3 is TGTGCCAGCAGCCCATGGCAGGGAAGCACAGATACGCAGTATTTT. This translates into CASSPWQGSTDTQYF.

This clonotype was recorded many times. The V call is TRBV9, the J call TRBJ2-7, with 14 nucleotides matching TRBD2. The ends lost 2 bases at V and 7 bases at J; junction bases unmatched: 5. CDR1 SGDLS and CDR2 YYNGEE come from the germline V gene. The CDR3 sequence is 15 residues long. Written as DNA, the CDR3 is TGTGCCAGCAGCGTGGGACTAGCGGGGGAAGATGAGCAGTACTTC. Translation gives CASSVGLAGEDEQYF.

There are many counts of this clonotype. The rearrangement links TRBV7-2 to TRBJ1-1, with D maybe TRBD1 (6 bases). CDR1 and CDR2 (germline): SGHTA, FQGNSA. The CDR3 loop spans 13 amino acids. V was cut by 6 bases and J by 2 bases, with 10 bases left in between. CDR3 DNA sequence: TGTGCCAGCAGAGGACAGACCAACACTGAAGCTTTCTTT. Translation: CASRGQTNTEAFF.

This clonotype was counted many times. The J gene is TRBJ1-2, the V gene TRBV7-3; D perhaps matches TRBD1 (6 bases). The V end lost 2 bases, the J end lost 4 bases, and 11 bases lay between the germline ends. This CDR3 is 14 amino acids long. Germline V gene data show CDR1 as SGHTA and CDR2 as FQGTGA. CDR3 sequence: CASSLGTRGYGYTF. The CDR3 DNA is TGTGCCAGCAGCTTAGGTACCAGGGGCTATGGCTACACCTTC.

This clonotype has a count of ten or more. V and J are TRBV7-2 and TRBJ1-2; tentative D call: TRBD1 (6 bases). The V gene's germline CDR1 is SGHTA and CDR2 FQGNSA. The CDR3 runs 17 residues. Trimming pared 5 bases from V and 6 bases from J, leaving 25 bases between. CDR3 coding DNA: TGTGCCAGCAGCCCCAGAAGGACCCCGCGGGCAGGGGATGGCTACACCTTC. This gives the protein CASSPRRTPRAGDGYTF.

This clonotype was counted many times. The CDR3 bases are TGTGCCAGCAGTTACAACAGGGGGGGCAATCAGCCCCAGCATTTT. This sequence encodes CASSYNRGGNQPQHF. The V and J genes are TRBV6-5 and TRBJ1-5, with 8 positions matching TRBD1. The CDR3 has 15 residues. Trimming took 2 bases from V and 2 from J; bases not matched to a gene: 2. Germline CDR1 MNHEY, CDR2 SVGAGI.

In its sample, this clonotype was seen many times. The chain recombines TRBV14 with TRBJ2-5; 8 positions agree with TRBD2. The CDR3 spans 17 residues. After removal of 4 bases from V and 5 bases from J, the junction contained 15 bases not matched to a gene. Germline loops: CDR1 SGHDN, CDR2 FVKESK. The CDR3 reads CASSPIRAGGGAETQYF. The CDR3, as DNA: TGTGCCAGCAGCCCGATCCGGGCGGGGGGAGGTGCTGAGACCCAGTACTTC.

This clonotype was observed at least ten times. The V call is TRBV6-2 or TRBV6-3, the J call TRBJ2-5, with D hard to call. CDR3 length: 12 residues. Germline CDR1 is MNHEY and CDR2 is SVGEGT. Trimming took off 2 bases at V and 5 bases at J, with 6 bases between the two ends. CDR3 sequence reads: CASSYRWETQYF. CDR3 bases: TGTGCCAGCAGTTACCGGTGGGAGACCCAGTACTTC.

The sample holds many counts of this clonotype. The CDR3 DNA reads TGTGCCAGTAGGACAGGGGATGTGCAAGATACGCAGTATTTT. It yields the protein CASRTGDVQDTQYF. J is TRBJ2-3 and V is TRBV6-1; TRBD1 matches 9 bases. V dropped 9 bases and J dropped 5; count of bases not matched to a gene: 9. The CDR3 extends over 14 amino acids. In germline, CDR1 is MNHNS, CDR2 SASEGT.

This clonotype was picked up a small number of times. The V gene is TRBV18, the J gene TRBJ2-7; TRBD2 matches 7 bases. The V segment lost 0 bases and the J segment 0 bases; nucleotides outside the gene matches: 2. Germline V gene lookup returns CDR1 KGHSH and CDR2 LQKENI. This CDR3 spans 15 amino acids. In DNA, the CDR3 is TGTGCCAGCTCACCACCGGGCGGGGGCTCCTACGAGCAGTACTTC. Protein sequence: CASSPPGGGSYEQYF. The full variable domain, its missing parts supplied by reference TRBV18 and TRBJ2-7, is NAGVMQNPRHLVRRRGQEARLRCSPMKGHSHVYWYRQLPEEGLKFMVYLQKENIIDESGMPKERFSAEFPKEGPSILRIQQVVRGDSAAYFCASSPPGGGSYEQYFGPGTRLTVT.

To note about this clonotype: A read error may produce the germline difference seen at one junction end. The V gene is TRBV2, the J gene TRBJ1-1, with TRBD1 as a possible D gene (6 bases). Germline loops: CDR1 SNHLY, CDR2 FYNNEI. This CDR3 region has 13 residues. CDR3: CAISGQLNTKAFF. The CDR3, as DNA: TGTGCCATCTCTGGACAGCTGAACACTAAAGCTTTCTTT.

The CDR3 bases are TGCAGTGCAGGGGGGAGGGGGGAACACACTGAAGCTTTCTTT. Its protein product is CSAGGRGEHTEAFF. This rearrangement joins TRBV20-1 to TRBJ1-1, with D perhaps TRBD1 (6 bases). Trimming shortened V by 6 bases and J by 3 bases, and 17 bases separated the two germline ends. Germline V gene data show CDR1 as DFQATT and CDR2 as SNEGSKA (reference sequence). This CDR3 region has 14 residues.

This clonotype has a count of ten or more. V usage is TRBV9 and J usage is TRBJ2-5; no definite D call. The CDR3 loop spans 14 amino acids. Trimming cost V 0 bases and J 4 bases, with 10 bases left between them. The germline CDR1 and CDR2 sequences are SGDLS and YYNGEE. CDR3 in amino acids: CASSVGSTIETQYF. The DNA of the CDR3 is TGTGCCAGCAGCGTAGGTAGTACTATAGAGACCCAGTACTTC.

This sequence joins TRBV6-1 and TRBJ1-2; the D is unclear. CDR3 length: 15 residues. Trimming shortened V by 5 bases and J by 4 bases, and 17 bases separated the two germline ends. Looked up from germline, CDR1 is MNHNS and CDR2 is SASEGT. DNA for the CDR3: TGTGCCAGCAGTCCCAGAACGGGCAGCCGCTATGGCTACACCTTC. It translates to CASSPRTGSRYGYTF.

The chain recombines TRBV7-8 with TRBJ2-7; 9 bases map to TRBD2. V trimming: 4 bases; J trimming: 3 bases; junction bases outside the gene matches: 4. The CDR3 runs to 14 residues. Germline assignment: CDR1 SGHVS and CDR2 FQNEAQ. The CDR3 protein is CASSYAGGIYEQYF. The CDR3 region has the DNA TGTGCCAGCAGCTATGCGGGGGGGATCTACGAGCAGTACTTC.

This clonotype was seen many times. The V gene is TRBV14, the J gene TRBJ2-5; 8 bases map to TRBD1. The junction had 7 bases not matched to a gene; V was cut back by 4 bases and J by 3 bases. The CDR3 has 15 amino acids. Germline V gene sequence: CDR1 SGHDN, CDR2 FVKESK. CDR3 in amino acids: CASSPRTGSKETQYF. The CDR3 region has the DNA TGTGCCAGCAGCCCGCGGACAGGGAGCAAAGAGACCCAGTACTTC.

The V and J genes are TRBV6-2 or TRBV6-3 and TRBJ2-2; D is perhaps TRBD2 (6 bases). There are 15 residues in the CDR3. CDR1 and CDR2 from the germline V gene are MNHEY and SVGEGT. V was pared by 4 bases and J by 5 bases, with 14 bases between. The CDR3 coding sequence is TGTGCCAGCAGTTCGGGACTCCGGACGACCGGGGAGCTGTTTTTT. It codes for CASSSGLRTTGELFF.

This clonotype has ten or more counts. V is TRBV20-1 and J is TRBJ1-1; 7 bases are a match to TRBD1. CDR1 DFQATT and CDR2 SNEGSKA come from the germline V gene (reference sequence). CDR3 length: 17 amino acids. V lost 3 bases to trimming and J lost 3 bases; unmatched junction nucleotides: 16. The CDR3 loop is CSASGTELTRVDTEAFF. CDR3 DNA sequence: TGCAGTGCTAGTGGGACAGAGTTAACGAGGGTGGACACTGAAGCTTTCTTT.

This clonotype was counted between two and nine times. A much bigger clone sits one base away, suggesting this may be a read error. This likely comes from a read error, as the CDR3 has no conserved phenylalanine or tryptophan at its end. This chain joins TRBV6-2 or TRBV6-3 and TRBJ1-1, with D unclear. The CDR3 length is 13 residues. Trimming stripped 3 bases from V and 2 bases from J, with 7 bases between. Germline CDR1 MNHEY, CDR2 SVGEGT. Written as DNA, the CDR3 is TGTGCCAGCAGTTATGGGATCAACACTGAAGCTTTCTAT. This codes for CASSYGINTEAFY.

This clonotype was seen repeatedly, ten times or more. The rearrangement uses TRBV6-5 and TRBJ2-2; D gene ambiguous. Per the germline V gene, CDR1 is MNHEY and CDR2 is SVGAGI. This CDR3 region has 14 residues. V lost 0 bases to trimming and J lost 6 bases, with 8 bases between them. This CDR3 reads CASSYSLVSGELFF. The CDR3 DNA sequence: TGTGCCAGCAGTTACTCCCTAGTGTCCGGGGAGCTGTTTTTT.

In its sample, this clonotype was seen many times. The chain uses TRBV20-1 and TRBJ1-6, with a possible D match to TRBD1 (5 bases). Trimming shortened V by 2 bases and J by 5 bases, and 10 bases separated the two germline ends. The germline CDR1 and CDR2 sequences are DFQATT and SNEGSKA (reference sequence). The CDR3 sequence is 14 residues long. The CDR3 DNA sequence: TGCAGTGCTAGACGGACATACGATAATTCACCCCTCCACTTT. The encoded protein is CSARRTYDNSPLHF.

This clonotype was counted at least ten times. The rearrangement uses TRBV7-9 and TRBJ2-3; no firm D call. The CDR3 is 14 residues long. Germline loops: CDR1 SEHNR, CDR2 FQNEAQ (reference sequence). The V gene lost 2 bases and the J gene lost 2 bases, with 8 bases spanning the gap. This chain's CDR3 is CASSLTGYTDTQYF. CDR3 sequence (DNA): TGTGCCAGCAGCTTAACGGGTTACACAGATACGCAGTATTTT.

This clonotype was recorded many times. CDR3 in amino acids: CASTPGGTSNYGYTF. The DNA for the CDR3 is TGTGCCAGCACTCCCGGCGGGACGTCTAACTATGGCTACACCTTC. This rearrangement joins TRBV12-3 or TRBV12-4 to TRBJ1-2, with TRBD1 as a possible D gene (5 bases). This CDR3 has 15 residues. V lost 7 bases, J lost 0 bases, and 15 bases lay in between.

This clonotype occurred many times. The rearrangement joins TRBV5-1 to TRBJ2-1; D not resolved. Germline-derived CDR1 and CDR2 are SGHRS and YFSETQ. V was trimmed by 0 bases and J by 5 bases, leaving 6 bases between them. This CDR3 contains 13 residues. CDR3 coding DNA: TGCGCCAGCAGCTTGGTGGCAAACAATGAGCAGTTCTTC. Translating it yields CASSLVANNEQFF.

This clonotype was picked up many times. V is TRBV27 and J is TRBJ1-4; the match to TRBD1 covers 11 bases. Per the germline V gene, CDR1 is MNHEY and CDR2 is SMNVEV (reference sequence). V shed 5 bases, J shed 7 bases, and the junction held 3 bases outside the gene matches. This CDR3 is 14 amino acids long. CDR3 region: CASSPGTGGEKLFF. Here the CDR3 DNA reads TGTGCCAGCAGTCCCGGGACAGGGGGTGAAAAACTGTTTTTT.

This clonotype has ten or more counts. The DNA for the CDR3 is TGTGCCAGCAGAATCCCAGGGGGCGCGAACACCGGGGAGCTGTTTTTT. It translates to CASRIPGGANTGELFF. The rearrangement joins TRBV28 to TRBJ2-2; the match to TRBD1 covers 8 bases. The V segment lost 6 bases and the J segment 0 bases; nucleotides outside the gene matches: 6. The CDR3 contains 16 residues. The germline CDR1 and CDR2 sequences are MDHEN and SYDVKM.

This clonotype appeared many times. The CDR3 coding sequence is TGTGCCAGCAGGGGGACTAGCGGACAAGAGACCCAGTACTTC. Its protein is CASRGTSGQETQYF. The chain links TRBV12-3 or TRBV12-4 to TRBJ2-5; 11 bases align to TRBD2. The CDR3 runs 14 residues. V lost 6 bases, J lost 2 bases, and 2 bases stayed unmatched.

This clonotype was counted only a few times. The rearrangement joins TRBV5-1 to TRBJ2-5; 9 bases map to TRBD2. Germline trimming cut 1 base from V and 1 base from J; bases unmatched to any gene: 5. Germline V gene sequence: CDR1 SGHRS, CDR2 YFSETQ. The CDR3 length is 16 residues. The CDR3 DNA reads as TGCGCCAGCAGCTTGAATGCGGGGGGGCCCCAAGAGACCCAGTACTTC. Protein product: CASSLNAGGPQETQYF.